This entry lists 25 T cell receptor beta chains sequenced from one sample in a study of cytomegalovirus exposure and HLA in healthy donors. It was with 60 Vbeta and 13 Jbeta primers that the PCR ran. The assay was immunoSEQ multiplex PCR, and TCRdb's table has in-frame clones only and misses some. The data contain about 90,000 clones, over 70% of them singletons. Material for sequencing was PBMCs. The origin of the receptors is a boy between 5 and 17 years old in good health and CMV-seronegative.

This chain joins TRBV27 and TRBJ2-5; no reliable D call. Trimming shortened V by 6 bases and J by 7 bases, and 21 bases separated the two germline ends. Germline assignment: CDR1 MNHEY and CDR2 SMNVEV (reference sequence). This CDR3 region has 15 residues. This CDR3 reads CASSHTQPGPVTQYF. The CDR3 coding sequence is TGTGCCAGCAGCCATACACAGCCTGGTCCCGTGACCCAGTACTTC.

The rearrangement links TRBV6-5 to TRBJ2-7, with 10 bases identical to TRBD1. The CDR3 spans 15 residues. Germline V gene data show CDR1 as MNHEY and CDR2 as SVGAGI. Unmatched junction bases numbered 5, after V lost 4 bases and J lost 2 bases. CDR3 amino acids: CASSFSGTGAYEQYF. The CDR3 DNA follows: TGTGCCAGCAGTTTCTCCGGGACAGGGGCCTACGAGCAGTACTTC.

Comments on this clone: The same CDR3 arises from other DNA sequences in this sample as well. The chain joins TRBV4-1 to TRBJ2-7; possibly TRBD1 for D (5 bases). Germline V CDR1 and CDR2: MGHRA, YSYEKL. V dropped 1 base and J dropped 3 bases, with 10 bases sitting between them. The CDR3 spans 14 residues. The CDR3 nucleotides are TGCGCCAGCAGCCAAGGGCAGGGAAGCTACGAGCAGTACTTC. Amino acids: CASSQGQGSYEQYF.

The V gene is TRBV25-1, the J gene TRBJ1-5; 11 positions agree with TRBD1. This CDR3 contains 15 residues. The V gene's germline CDR1 is MGHDK and CDR2 SYGVNS. V dropped 5 bases and J dropped 9; count of bases not matched to a gene: 9. CDR3 DNA: TGTGCCAGCAGTCCGGGGGGGACAGGGGGATGGCCCCAGCATTTT. This encodes CASSPGGTGGWPQHF.

This clone occurred once. The gene calls are TRBV5-1 and TRBJ2-5; 7 nucleotides align to TRBD2. The germline gives CDR1 SGHRS, CDR2 YFSETQ. There are 14 residues in the CDR3. The ends lost 5 bases at V and 1 base at J; junction bases unmatched: 5. The DNA of the CDR3 is TGCGCCAGCAGTACTTCTAGCGGCCAAGAGACCCAGTACTTC. This codes for CASSTSSGQETQYF.

The CDR3: CASSDRPGRGAGSVDGYTF. As DNA, the CDR3 is TGTGCCAGCAGCGACCGCCCCGGGAGGGGGGCAGGAAGTGTTGATGGCTACACCTTC. The chain employs TRBV9 and TRBJ1-2, with a tentative D call TRBD1 (6 bases). The V gene lost 3 bases and the J gene lost 6 bases, with 30 bases spanning the gap. In germline, CDR1 is SGDLS, CDR2 YYNGEE. The CDR3 length is 19 residues.

This clone has more than one count but fewer than ten. The chain couples TRBV6-1 to TRBJ2-1; D gene unclear. Germline V gene sequence: CDR1 MNHNS, CDR2 SASEGT. Between the trimmed V and J ends, which lost 1 base and 6 bases, there was a span of 7 bases. The CDR3 is 13 amino acids. CDR3 DNA sequence: TGTGCCAGCAGTGAAGTGGCTCCCAATGAGCAGTTCTTC. It specifies CASSEVAPNEQFF.

V gene TRBV16 combines with J gene TRBJ1-2; tentatively, D is TRBD1 (5 bases). Between the trimmed V and J ends, which lost 1 base and 2 bases, there was a span of 14 bases. Germline CDR1 reads KGHSY; CDR2 reads FQNENV. The CDR3 loop spans 16 amino acids. The CDR3, as DNA: TGTGCCAGCAGCCAATTTCAGGGAGGATCCAACTATGGCTACACCTTC. It specifies CASSQFQGGSNYGYTF.

V usage is TRBV30 and J usage is TRBJ1-4; TRBD1 matches at 10 bases. J was trimmed by 14 bases and V by 0 bases; bases with no gene match: 6. The CDR3 consists of 13 residues. Germline-derived CDR1 and CDR2 are GTSNPN and SVGIG (reference sequence). CDR3 nucleotide sequence: TGTGCCTGGAGTGTCGGGACAGGGGACACGCTGTTTTTT. Translation: CAWSVGTGDTLFF.

The gene calls are TRBV7-9 and TRBJ2-7; no reliable D call. The CDR3 covers 12 residues. Germline-derived CDR1 and CDR2 are SEHNR and FQNEAQ (reference sequence). V lost 2 bases and J lost 3, with 5 bases in between. CDR3 in DNA: TGTGCCAGCAGCTTACGGGTCTACGAGCAGTACTTC. Its translation is CASSLRVYEQYF.

This chain uses TRBV10-3 with TRBJ1-5, with TRBD1 identical over 9 bases. CDR3 size: 13 residues. CDR1 is ENHRY and CDR2 is SYGVKD in the germline V gene. The J segment lost 7 bases and the V segment lost 6 bases, leaving 4 bases of the junction unmatched. CDR3 protein: CAISGQGNQPQHF. Here the CDR3 DNA reads TGTGCCATCAGCGGACAGGGGAACCAGCCCCAGCATTTT.

The V and J genes are TRBV4-3 and TRBJ1-5, with a tentative D call TRBD1 (5 bases). Germline V gives CDR1 LGHNA, CDR2 YSLEER. V was clipped by 0 bases and J by 0 bases, with 15 bases between them. There are 18 residues in the CDR3. The CDR3 DNA sequence: TGCGCCAGCAGCCAAGATACCTTCCAGGGAAATAGCAATCAGCCCCAGCATTTT. Encoded protein: CASSQDTFQGNSNQPQHF.

This sequence joins TRBV27 and TRBJ1-1, with a weak D call TRBD1 (5 bases). This CDR3 has 12 residues. The V end lost 8 bases, the J end lost 4 bases, and 11 bases lay between the germline ends. CDR1 and CDR2 from the germline V gene are MNHEY and SMNVEV (reference sequence). CDR3 nucleotides: TGTGCCAGCTCAGGGAAGGGCACTGAAGCTTTCTTT. It specifies CASSGKGTEAFF.

The chain couples TRBV7-2 to TRBJ2-7; D is unresolved. The CDR3 has 13 amino acids. Germline CDR1 and CDR2: SGHTA and FQGNSA. V was shortened by 2 bases and J by 7 bases, with 12 bases between the two germline ends. The CDR3 DNA follows: TGTGCCAGCAGCTTAAGCACAGTCGAAGAGCAGTACTTC. Protein: CASSLSTVEEQYF.

The chain couples TRBV29-1 to TRBJ1-1, with no clear D. The germline V gene has CDR1 SQVTM and CDR2 ANQGSEA. This CDR3 spans 12 amino acids. The V end lost 7 bases, the J end lost 1 base, and 10 bases lay between the germline ends. The CDR3 nucleotides are TGCAGCGGTTCAAGAGGGAACACTGAAGCTTTCTTT. It yields the protein CSGSRGNTEAFF.

The CDR3 is CASSISDRVGNEKLFF. CDR3 DNA sequence: TGTGCCAGCAGCATTTCGGACAGGGTCGGTAATGAAAAACTGTTTTTT. The chain joins TRBV21-1 to TRBJ1-4; the D segment call TRBD1 is taken from the table without a DNA check. TRBV21-1 is listed as a pseudogene. This CDR3 spans 16 amino acids.

The chain is built from TRBV28 and TRBJ1-5; TRBD1 aligns across 12 bases. After removal of 6 bases from V and 4 bases from J, the junction contained 4 bases not matched to a gene. Germline-derived CDR1 and CDR2 are MDHEN and SYDVKM. This CDR3 has 15 residues. In nucleotides, the CDR3 is TGTGCCAGCAGGGGGACAGGGGGCGGAAATCAGCCCCAGCATTTT. Protein: CASRGTGGGNQPQHF.

The chain combines TRBV5-4 with TRBJ1-2; D uncertain. Germline assignment: CDR1 SGHNT and CDR2 YYREEE (reference sequence). This CDR3 region has 15 residues. The V end lost 4 bases, the J end lost 0 bases, and 13 bases lay between the germline ends. The CDR3 reads CASSTMSGSNYGYTF. As DNA, the CDR3 is TGTGCCAGCAGCACAATGTCGGGGTCTAACTATGGCTACACCTTC.

The chain links TRBV9 to TRBJ2-6, with a weak D call TRBD2 (5 bases). CDR3 size: 15 residues. The ends were cut back, 3 bases at V and 0 bases at J, with 7 bases in the middle. Germline values: CDR1 SGDLS, CDR2 YYNGEE. CDR3 coding DNA: TGTGCCAGCAGCGGAGGGTTCTCTGGGGCCAACGTCCTGACTTTC. Encoded protein: CASSGGFSGANVLTF.

This sequence joins TRBV9 and TRBJ1-5; no clear D gene. The CDR3 covers 14 residues. The V gene lost 1 base and the J gene lost 1 base, with 6 bases spanning the gap. Germline CDR1 and CDR2: SGDLS and YYNGEE. The CDR3 protein is CASSVQVSNQPQHF. The CDR3, as DNA: TGTGCCAGCAGCGTACAGGTGAGCAATCAGCCCCAGCATTTT.

The rearrangement uses TRBV10-3 and TRBJ1-5, with 7 bases aligning to TRBD1. Trimming at V came to 6 bases and at J to 5 bases, leaving 4 bases not matched to a gene. Germline V gene sequence: CDR1 ENHRY, CDR2 SYGVKD. CDR3 length: 13 amino acids. In DNA form, the CDR3 reads TGTGCCATCAGCGACAGGGAGGATCAGCCCCAGCATTTT. Translated: CAISDREDQPQHF.

V is TRBV19 and J is TRBJ2-1; D ambiguous. In germline, CDR1 is LNHDA, CDR2 SQIVND (reference sequence). The CDR3 runs 14 residues. V dropped 3 bases and J dropped 8 bases, with 14 bases sitting between them. The CDR3 loop reads CASSMWFGLDEQFF. In nucleotides, the CDR3 is TGTGCCAGTAGTATGTGGTTTGGCTTGGATGAGCAGTTCTTC.

CDR3 loop: CASSEPGWGSEQFF. The CDR3 DNA reads as TGCGCCAGCAGTGAGCCGGGATGGGGTAGTGAGCAGTTCTTC. The chain recombines TRBV10-1 with TRBJ2-1; tentative D call: TRBD2 (5 bases). The CDR3 contains 14 residues. Between the trimmed V and J ends, which lost 2 bases and 9 bases, there was a span of 14 bases. CDR1 WNHNN and CDR2 SYGVQD come from the germline V gene (reference sequence).

The chain is built from TRBV14 and TRBJ2-4; tentatively, D is TRBD1 (6 bases). V lost 3 bases and J lost 8, with 14 bases in between. CDR3 size: 14 residues. Germline V gene lookup returns CDR1 SGHDN and CDR2 FVKESK. CDR3: CASSQSLRGYIQYF. In DNA form, the CDR3 reads TGTGCCAGCAGCCAGTCCCTCAGGGGTTACATTCAGTACTTC.

The chain couples TRBV5-1 to TRBJ2-3, with D uncertain. This CDR3 has 12 amino acids. CDR1 and CDR2 from the germline V gene are SGHRS and YFSETQ. Trimming removed 0 bases at V and 6 bases at J, with 5 bases between. As DNA, the CDR3 is TGCGCCAGCAGCTTGGCAGCGGATACGCAGTATTTT. This translates into CASSLAADTQYF. Together with reference TRBV5-1 and TRBJ2-3, the CDR3 gives the full variable domain: KAGVTQTPRYLIKTRGQQVTLSCSPISGHRSVSWYQQTPGQGLQFLFEYFSETQRNKGNFPGRFSGRQFSNSRSEMNVSTLELGDSALYLCASSLAADTQYFGPGTRLTVL.